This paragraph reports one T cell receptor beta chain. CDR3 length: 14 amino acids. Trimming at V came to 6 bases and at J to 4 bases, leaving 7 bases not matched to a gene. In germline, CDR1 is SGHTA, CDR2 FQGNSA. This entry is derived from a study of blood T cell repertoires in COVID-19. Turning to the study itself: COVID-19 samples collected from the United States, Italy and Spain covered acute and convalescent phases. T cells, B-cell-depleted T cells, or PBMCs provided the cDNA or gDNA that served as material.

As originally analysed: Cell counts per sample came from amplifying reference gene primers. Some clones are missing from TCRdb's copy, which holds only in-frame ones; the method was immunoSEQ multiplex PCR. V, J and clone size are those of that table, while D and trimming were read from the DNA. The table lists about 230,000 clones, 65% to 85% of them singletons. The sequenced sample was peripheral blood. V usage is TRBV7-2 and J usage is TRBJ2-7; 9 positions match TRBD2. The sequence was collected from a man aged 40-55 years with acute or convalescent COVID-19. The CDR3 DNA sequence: TGTGCCAGCAGTATCCTAGCGGGAATTTACGAGCAGTACTTC. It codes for CASSILAGIYEQYF.